This T cell receptor (beta chain) was identified in a study of blood T cell repertoires in COVID-19. Study details: The study drew acute and convalescent COVID-19 samples from the United States, Italy and Spain.

Per the study methods: It was from reference gene primer amplification that nucleated cell counts were estimated. Produced via immunoSEQ multiplex PCR; TCRdb's table is partial and in-frame only. The V and J calls and clone size are taken from that table; D and trimming were inferred from the DNA. The sample carries about 180,000 clones, roughly 88% recorded once. This CDR3 contains 15 residues. The V gene lost 0 bases and the J gene lost 3 bases, with 9 bases spanning the gap. Germline V gene lookup returns CDR1 SGHVS and CDR2 FQNEAQ. The sample consisted of peripheral blood. The sequence derives from a woman over 75 with acute or convalescent COVID-19. The gene calls are TRBV7-8 and TRBJ1-3, with D hard to call. The CDR3 DNA reads TGTGCCAGCAGCTTAGCTCCGGAGGGTGGAAACACCATATATTTT. This encodes CASSLAPEGGNTIYF. The whole variable domain, filled in from reference TRBV7-8 and TRBJ1-3, reads GAGVSQSPRYKVAKRGQDVALRCDPISGHVSLFWYQQALGQGPEFLTYFQNEAQLDKSGLPSDRFFAERPEGSVSTLKIQRTQQEDSAVYLCASSLAPEGGNTIYFGEGSWLTVV.